A single sample gave rise to the 22 T cell receptor beta chains below, sequenced in a study of blood T cell repertoires in COVID-19. TCRdb's table, derived via immunoSEQ multiplex PCR, lists solely in-frame clones and lacks some. The sample has some 150,000 clones, approximately 90% seen once. Source material: peripheral blood. Receptors were obtained from a woman in her fifties or sixties with active or convalescent COVID-19.

This rearrangement joins TRBV29-1 to TRBJ2-7; possible D gene TRBD1, 6 bases. V gave up 4 bases and J gave up 4 bases, with 17 bases separating them. The CDR3 runs 14 residues. Per germline, CDR1 SQVTM and CDR2 ANQGSEA. The CDR3 here is CSVGSAGGRYEQYF. The CDR3 nucleotides are TGCAGCGTTGGTAGTGCTGGGGGCCGATACGAGCAGTACTTC.

This chain links TRBV27 with TRBJ2-3, with TRBD2 matching over 10 bases. Trimming at V came to 3 bases and at J to 4 bases, leaving 4 bases not matched to a gene. Germline values: CDR1 MNHEY, CDR2 SMNVEV (reference sequence). The CDR3 loop spans 15 amino acids. CDR3 bases: TGTGCCAGCAGTTTGGGAGCGGGGGGGCCAGATACGCAGTATTTT. Amino acid sequence: CASSLGAGGPDTQYF.

This chain uses TRBV7-2 with TRBJ1-2; the D gene is possibly TRBD1 (5 bases). The CDR3 spans 14 residues. V was clipped by 10 bases and J by 6 bases, with 21 bases between them. The germline gives CDR1 SGHTA, CDR2 FQGNSA. CDR3: CATHLNAGLDGYTF. CDR3 nucleotide sequence: TGTGCCACTCATCTAAACGCAGGGTTGGATGGCTACACCTTC.

The chain employs TRBV11-2 and TRBJ1-3; TRBD1 matches at 7 bases. After removal of 0 bases from V and 0 bases from J, the junction contained 11 bases not matched to a gene. This CDR3 region has 19 residues. Germline CDR1 and CDR2: SGHAT and FQNNGV. This CDR3 reads CASSLDQGQALSSGNTIYF. The CDR3 region has the DNA TGTGCCAGCAGCTTAGATCAAGGACAGGCACTCAGCTCTGGAAACACCATATATTTT.

On this clone: The same CDR3 can be traced to other DNA sequences in this sample. The genes are TRBV27 and TRBJ2-2; unclear D gene. This CDR3 spans 13 amino acids. The V gene lost 2 bases and the J gene lost 5 bases, with 6 bases spanning the gap. CDR1 MNHEY and CDR2 SMNVEV come from the germline V gene (reference sequence). The CDR3 is CASSLPGTGELFF. For the CDR3, the DNA is TGTGCCAGCAGTTTACCCGGGACCGGGGAGCTGTTTTTT.

The chain is built from TRBV15 and TRBJ1-1; 8 nucleotides line up with TRBD1. The CDR3 has 15 residues. Per the germline V gene, CDR1 is LNHNV and CDR2 is YYDKDF (reference sequence). Trimming removed 4 bases from V and 1 base from J; junction bases left unmatched: 5. DNA for the CDR3: TGTGCCACCAGCAAGGACAGGGCGACGAACACTGAAGCTTTCTTT. It encodes CATSKDRATNTEAFF.

The chain is built from TRBV7-9 and TRBJ1-2, with 8 positions matching TRBD1. V lost 7 bases and J lost 7; bases outside the gene matches: 8. The germline gives CDR1 SEHNR, CDR2 FQNEAQ (reference sequence). The CDR3 loop spans 13 amino acids. The CDR3 coding sequence is TGTGCCAGCACGAAAGGGGACAGGCCTGGCTACACCTTC. Its protein product is CASTKGDRPGYTF.

The gene calls are TRBV13 and TRBJ2-3; TRBD2 matches at 11 bases. The V and J ends lost 4 bases and 7 bases, in that order; junction bases with no gene match: 10. This CDR3 is built from 16 residues. Germline CDR1 and CDR2: PRHDT and FYEKMQ (reference sequence). CDR3 sequence reads: CASSSVMVAGGNTQYF. In nucleotides, the CDR3 is TGTGCCAGCAGCTCCGTAATGGTAGCGGGAGGGAATACGCAGTATTTT.

This CDR3 reads CASTRERGGGIQYF. The DNA of the CDR3 is TGTGCCAGCACAAGGGAGCGGGGCGGGGGGATTCAGTACTTC. The genes are TRBV6-5 and TRBJ2-4; 8 bases align to TRBD2. The V gene's germline CDR1 is MNHEY and CDR2 SVGAGI. The CDR3 length is 14 residues. With V trimmed by 7 bases and J by 10 bases, 12 bases remained unmatched.

The rearrangement uses TRBV28 and TRBJ1-2; the D gene is possibly TRBD1 (6 bases). The CDR3 sequence is 16 residues long. Trimming cost V 5 bases and J 2 bases, with 18 bases left between them. The V gene's germline CDR1 is MDHEN and CDR2 SYDVKM. CDR3 DNA: TGTGCCAGCAGTACGGGGCGGCAGGGGAACAACTATGGCTACACCTTC. Its protein product is CASSTGRQGNNYGYTF.

This chain uses TRBV7-9 with TRBJ2-7; 11 bases agree with TRBD2. The CDR3 length is 13 residues. J gave up 9 bases and V 4 bases, and 5 bases lay outside the gene matches. Germline loops: CDR1 SEHNR, CDR2 FQNEAQ (reference sequence). CDR3 DNA: TGTGCCAGCAGCTCGGCCGGGACTAGCGGGCAGTACTTC. Translated: CASSSAGTSGQYF.

The chain couples TRBV19 to TRBJ1-5; tentatively, D is TRBD1 (5 bases). Germline CDR1 is LNHDA and CDR2 is SQIVND (reference sequence). The CDR3 loop spans 14 amino acids. Deletions cut 3 bases from V and 6 bases from J, with 12 bases between. Here the CDR3 DNA reads TGTGCCAGTAGTATTTGGGACTCAGGTCAGCCCCAGCATTTT. Translated: CASSIWDSGQPQHF.

V usage is TRBV25-1 and J usage is TRBJ2-1, with 10 nucleotides matching TRBD2. The J segment lost 2 bases and the V segment lost 10 bases, leaving 5 bases of the junction unmatched. Germline CDR1 reads MGHDK; CDR2 reads SYGVNS. This CDR3 is 14 amino acids long. CDR3 bases: TGTGCCACCTCACTAGCGGGGCCCTACAATGAGCAGTTCTTC. Translation: CATSLAGPYNEQFF.

CDR3 DNA sequence: TGCAGCGTCTCCATTTTAGGGACTATCACAGATACGCAGTATTTT. It encodes CSVSILGTITDTQYF. V usage is TRBV29-1 and J usage is TRBJ2-3, with 7 bases identical to TRBD2. From germline, CDR1 is SQVTM and CDR2 ANQGSEA. The CDR3 is 15 residues long. Germline trimming cut 6 bases from V and 2 bases from J; bases unmatched to any gene: 11.

The J gene is TRBJ2-7, the V gene TRBV7-2, with 9 bases identical to TRBD1. V shed 6 bases and J 2 bases; nucleotides not matched to a gene: 5. The CDR3 loop spans 14 amino acids. CDR1 is SGHTA and CDR2 is FQGNSA in the germline V gene. CDR3 nucleotides: TGTGCCAGCAGTCAGAACAGGGGGCCCTACGAGCAGTACTTC. Translation: CASSQNRGPYEQYF.

V gene TRBV5-1 combines with J gene TRBJ2-3, with D perhaps TRBD2 (5 bases). V was trimmed by 5 bases and J by 2 bases, leaving 9 bases between them. The CDR3 is 13 amino acids. Per germline, CDR1 SGHRS and CDR2 YFSETQ. The CDR3 sequence: CASRGGSTDTQYF. The CDR3 region has the DNA TGCGCCAGCAGGGGCGGGTCCACAGATACGCAGTATTTT.

J is TRBJ2-1 and V is TRBV11-3; tentative D call: TRBD2 (6 bases). Trimming stripped 0 bases from V and 10 bases from J, with 7 bases between. Germline assignment: CDR1 SGHNT and CDR2 YENEEA. The CDR3 has 12 residues. The CDR3 DNA reads TGTGCCAGCAGCTTAGATGGACTAGAGCAGTTCTTC. Protein product: CASSLDGLEQFF.

The V gene is TRBV4-1, the J gene TRBJ1-2; no firm D call. Trimming took off 0 bases at V and 2 bases at J, with 10 bases between the two ends. CDR1 is MGHRA, CDR2 YSYEKL, per germline. The CDR3 is 15 amino acids. This chain's CDR3 is CASSQEYAVNYGYTF. Written as DNA, the CDR3 is TGCGCCAGCAGCCAAGAATACGCGGTGAACTATGGCTACACCTTC.

This sequence joins TRBV4-2 and TRBJ2-7; 7 nucleotides match TRBD2. With V trimmed by 0 bases and J by 3 bases, 14 bases remained unmatched. The V gene's germline CDR1 is LGHNA and CDR2 YNFKEQ. The CDR3 length is 18 residues. The CDR3 sequence is CASSQEQLVGGHNYEQYF. The CDR3 DNA reads TGTGCCAGCAGCCAAGAACAATTAGTGGGAGGGCACAACTACGAGCAGTACTTC.

The chain is built from TRBV5-1 and TRBJ1-2; TRBD1 matches 8 bases. Losses at the gene ends were 0 bases for V and 8 bases for J; bases not matched to a gene: 6. CDR3 length: 14 amino acids. CDR1 is SGHRS, CDR2 YFSETQ, per germline. Here the CDR3 reads CASSLGTGTRGYTF. Here the CDR3 DNA reads TGCGCCAGCAGCTTGGGGACAGGGACTCGAGGCTACACCTTC.

The rearrangement uses TRBV19 and TRBJ2-1; D is undetermined. CDR3 size: 16 residues. Per the germline V gene, CDR1 is LNHDA and CDR2 is SQIVND (reference sequence). With 3 bases removed from V and 4 bases from J, the gap between germline ends came to 16 bases. The CDR3 here is CASSMGVRVLYNEQFF. As DNA, the CDR3 is TGTGCCAGTAGTATGGGCGTTCGCGTTCTTTACAATGAGCAGTTCTTC.

CDR3 nucleotides: TGTGCCAGCAGTACCAGGGGCGGCGGGGCCAACGTCCTGACTTTC. Translation: CASSTRGGGANVLTF. This chain uses TRBV6-2 or TRBV6-3 with TRBJ2-6; perhaps TRBD1 as D (6 bases). CDR1 MNHEY and CDR2 SVGEGT come from the germline V gene. The CDR3 covers 15 residues. V lost 5 bases and J 4 bases, leaving 12 bases between the germline ends.